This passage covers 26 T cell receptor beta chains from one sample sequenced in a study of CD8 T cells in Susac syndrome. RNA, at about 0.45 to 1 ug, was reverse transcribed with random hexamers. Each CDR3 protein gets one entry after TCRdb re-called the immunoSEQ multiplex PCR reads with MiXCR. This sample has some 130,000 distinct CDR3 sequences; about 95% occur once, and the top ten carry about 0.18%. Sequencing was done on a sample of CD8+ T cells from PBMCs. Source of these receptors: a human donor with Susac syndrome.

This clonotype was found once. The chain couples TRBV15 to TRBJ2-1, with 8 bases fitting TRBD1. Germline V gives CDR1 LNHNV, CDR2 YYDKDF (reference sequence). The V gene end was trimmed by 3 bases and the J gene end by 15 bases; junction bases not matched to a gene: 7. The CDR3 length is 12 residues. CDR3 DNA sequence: TGTGCCACCAGCAGGGACAGGGATCGAGGGTTCTTC. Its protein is CATSRDRDRGFF. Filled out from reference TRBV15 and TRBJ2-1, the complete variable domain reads DAMVIQNPRYQVTQFGKPVTLSCSQTLNHNVMYWYQQKSSQAPKLLFHYYDKDFNNEADTPDNFQSRRPNTSFCFLDIRSPGLGDTAMYLCATSRDRDRGFFGPGTRLTVL.

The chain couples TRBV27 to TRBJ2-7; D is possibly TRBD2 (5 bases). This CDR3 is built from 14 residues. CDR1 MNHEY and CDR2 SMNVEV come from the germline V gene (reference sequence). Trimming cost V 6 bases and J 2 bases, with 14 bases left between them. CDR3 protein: CASSLGRLTYEQYF. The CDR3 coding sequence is TGTGCCAGCAGCCTAGGGAGACTGACCTACGAGCAGTACTTC.

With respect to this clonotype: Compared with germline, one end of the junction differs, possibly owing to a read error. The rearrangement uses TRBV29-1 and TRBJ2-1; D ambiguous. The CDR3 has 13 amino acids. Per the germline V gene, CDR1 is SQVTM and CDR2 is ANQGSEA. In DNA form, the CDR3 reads TGCAGCGTTAACATCGGCTCCCACAATGAGCAGTTCTTC. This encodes CSVNIGSHNEQFF.

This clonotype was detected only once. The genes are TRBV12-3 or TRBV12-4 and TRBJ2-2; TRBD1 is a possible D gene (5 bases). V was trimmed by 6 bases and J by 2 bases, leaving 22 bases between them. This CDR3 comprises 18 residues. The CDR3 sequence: CASSILQEKNTNTGELFF. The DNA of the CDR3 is TGTGCCAGCAGCATCCTACAGGAGAAAAACACAAACACCGGGGAGCTGTTTTTT.

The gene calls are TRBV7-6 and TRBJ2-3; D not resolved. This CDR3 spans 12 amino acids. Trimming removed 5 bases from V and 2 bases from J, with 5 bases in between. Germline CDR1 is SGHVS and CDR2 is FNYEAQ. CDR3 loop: CASSGITDTQYF. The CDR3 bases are TGTGCCAGCAGCGGAATCACAGATACGCAGTATTTT.

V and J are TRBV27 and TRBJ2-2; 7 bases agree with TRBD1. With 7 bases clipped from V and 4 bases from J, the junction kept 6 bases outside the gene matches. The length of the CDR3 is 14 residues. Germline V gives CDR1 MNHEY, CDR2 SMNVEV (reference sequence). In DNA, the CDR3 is TGTGCCAGCACCGCGACAGGGTTCACCGGGGAGCTGTTTTTT. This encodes CASTATGFTGELFF.

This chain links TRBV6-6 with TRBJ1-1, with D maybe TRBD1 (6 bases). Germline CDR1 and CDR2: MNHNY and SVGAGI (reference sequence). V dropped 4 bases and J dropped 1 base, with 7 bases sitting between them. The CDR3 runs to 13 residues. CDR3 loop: CASSWGRNTEAFF. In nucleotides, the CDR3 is TGTGCCAGCAGTTGGGGGCGGAACACTGAAGCTTTCTTT.

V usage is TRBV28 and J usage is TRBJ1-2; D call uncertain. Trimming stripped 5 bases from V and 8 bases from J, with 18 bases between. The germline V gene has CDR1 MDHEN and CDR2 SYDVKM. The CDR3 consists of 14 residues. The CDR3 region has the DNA TGTGCCAGCAGTATACCCGACATGTACAGCGGCTACACCTTC. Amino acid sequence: CASSIPDMYSGYTF.

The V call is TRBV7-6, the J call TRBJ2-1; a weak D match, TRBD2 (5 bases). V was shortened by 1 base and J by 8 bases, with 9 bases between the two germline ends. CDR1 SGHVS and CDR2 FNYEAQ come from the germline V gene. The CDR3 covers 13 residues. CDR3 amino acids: CASSLGGFDEQFF. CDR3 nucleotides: TGTGCCAGCAGCTTAGGAGGGTTCGATGAGCAGTTCTTC.

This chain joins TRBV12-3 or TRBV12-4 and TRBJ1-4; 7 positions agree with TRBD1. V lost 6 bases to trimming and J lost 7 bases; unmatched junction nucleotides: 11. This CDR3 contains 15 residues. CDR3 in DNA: TGTGCCAGCAGCCCCATGGACAGGACTGGTGAAAAACTGTTTTTT. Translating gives CASSPMDRTGEKLFF.

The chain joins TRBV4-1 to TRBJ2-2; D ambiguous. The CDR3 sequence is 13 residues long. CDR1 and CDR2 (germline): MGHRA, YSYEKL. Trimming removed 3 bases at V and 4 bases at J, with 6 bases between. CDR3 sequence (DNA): TGCGCCAGCAGCCACCCGGGCACCGGGGAGCTGTTTTTT. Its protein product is CASSHPGTGELFF.

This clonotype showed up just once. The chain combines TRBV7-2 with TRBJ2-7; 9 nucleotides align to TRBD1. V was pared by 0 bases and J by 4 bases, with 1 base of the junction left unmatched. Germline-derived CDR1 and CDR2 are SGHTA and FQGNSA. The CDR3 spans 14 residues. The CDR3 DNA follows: TGTGCCAGCAGCTTAGCCGGACAGGGGTACGAGCAGTACTTC. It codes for CASSLAGQGYEQYF.

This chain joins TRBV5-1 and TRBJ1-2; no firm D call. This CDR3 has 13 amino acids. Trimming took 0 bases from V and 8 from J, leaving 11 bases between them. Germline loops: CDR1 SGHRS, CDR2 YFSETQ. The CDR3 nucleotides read TGCGCCAGCAGCTTGGGAACAGTGTTCGGCTACACCTTC. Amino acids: CASSLGTVFGYTF. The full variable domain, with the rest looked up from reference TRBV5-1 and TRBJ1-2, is KAGVTQTPRYLIKTRGQQVTLSCSPISGHRSVSWYQQTPGQGLQFLFEYFSETQRNKGNFPGRFSGRQFSNSRSEMNVSTLELGDSALYLCASSLGTVFGYTFGSGTRLTVV.

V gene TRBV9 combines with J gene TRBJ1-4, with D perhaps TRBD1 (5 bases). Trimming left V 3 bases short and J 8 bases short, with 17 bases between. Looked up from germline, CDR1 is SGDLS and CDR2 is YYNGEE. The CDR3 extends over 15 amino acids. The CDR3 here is CASSEYGTVGEKLFF. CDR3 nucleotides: TGTGCCAGCAGCGAGTACGGGACCGTCGGAGAAAAACTGTTTTTT.

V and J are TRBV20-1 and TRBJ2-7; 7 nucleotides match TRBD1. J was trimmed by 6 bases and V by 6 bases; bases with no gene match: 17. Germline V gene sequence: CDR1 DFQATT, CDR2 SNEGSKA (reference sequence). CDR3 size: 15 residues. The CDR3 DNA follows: TGCAGTGCCCTCCGAGAGGACAGGACCACCCTCGAGCAGTACTTC. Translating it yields CSALREDRTTLEQYF.

CDR3 sequence reads: CASSPDLVREYF. CDR3 nucleotides: TGTGCCAGCAGCCCCGACCTAGTACGGGAGTATTTT. The chain carries TRBV6-5 and TRBJ2-3; unclear D gene. Deletions cut 6 bases from V and 13 bases from J, with 17 bases between. The CDR3 sequence is 12 residues long. Germline values: CDR1 MNHEY, CDR2 SVGAGI.

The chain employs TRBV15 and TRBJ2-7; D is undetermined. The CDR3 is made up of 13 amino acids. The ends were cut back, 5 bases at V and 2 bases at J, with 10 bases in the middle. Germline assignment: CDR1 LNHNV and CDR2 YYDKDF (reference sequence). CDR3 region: CATSPTRAYEQYF. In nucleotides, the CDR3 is TGTGCCACCAGCCCAACCCGTGCCTACGAGCAGTACTTC.

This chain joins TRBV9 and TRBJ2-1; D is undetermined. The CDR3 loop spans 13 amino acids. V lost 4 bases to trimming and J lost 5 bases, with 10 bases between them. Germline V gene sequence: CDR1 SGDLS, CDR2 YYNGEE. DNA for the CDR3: TGTGCCAGCAGCCCCGAGACTCACAATGAGCAGTTCTTC. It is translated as CASSPETHNEQFF.

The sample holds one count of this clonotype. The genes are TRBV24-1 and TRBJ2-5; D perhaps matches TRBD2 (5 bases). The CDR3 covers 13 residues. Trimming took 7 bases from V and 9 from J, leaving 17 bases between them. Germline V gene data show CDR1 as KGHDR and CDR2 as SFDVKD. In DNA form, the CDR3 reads TGTGCCACCAGACAAACACCTGGAGGCCCCCAGTACTTC. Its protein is CATRQTPGGPQYF.

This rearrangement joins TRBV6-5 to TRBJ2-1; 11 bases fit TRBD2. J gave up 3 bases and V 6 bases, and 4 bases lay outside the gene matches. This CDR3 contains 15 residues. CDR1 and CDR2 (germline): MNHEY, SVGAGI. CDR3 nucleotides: TGTGCCAGCAGCACTAGCGGGAGTGTCTACAATGAGCAGTTCTTC. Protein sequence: CASSTSGSVYNEQFF.

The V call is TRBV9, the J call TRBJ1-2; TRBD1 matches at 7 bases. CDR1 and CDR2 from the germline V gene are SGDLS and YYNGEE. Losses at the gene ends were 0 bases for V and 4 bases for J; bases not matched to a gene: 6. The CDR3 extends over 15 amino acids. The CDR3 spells CASSVGTGQIYGYTF. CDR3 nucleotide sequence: TGTGCCAGCAGCGTAGGGACGGGACAGATCTATGGCTACACCTTC.

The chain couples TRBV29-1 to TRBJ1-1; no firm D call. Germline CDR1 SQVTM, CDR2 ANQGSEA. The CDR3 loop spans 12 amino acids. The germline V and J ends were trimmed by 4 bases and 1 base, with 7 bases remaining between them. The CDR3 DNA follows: TGCAGCGTTGTCGGGCGGAACACTGAAGCTTTCTTT. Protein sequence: CSVVGRNTEAFF.

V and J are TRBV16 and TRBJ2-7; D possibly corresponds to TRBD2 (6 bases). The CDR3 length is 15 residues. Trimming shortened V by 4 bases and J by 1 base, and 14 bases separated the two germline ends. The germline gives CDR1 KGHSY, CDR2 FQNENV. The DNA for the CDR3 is TGTGCCAGCAGCCTCTCATGGGGGGAATCCTACGAGCAGTACTTC. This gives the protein CASSLSWGESYEQYF.

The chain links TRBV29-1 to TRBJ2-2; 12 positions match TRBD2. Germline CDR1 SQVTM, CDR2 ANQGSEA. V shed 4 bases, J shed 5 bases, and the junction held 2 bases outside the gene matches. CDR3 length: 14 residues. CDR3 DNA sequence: TGCAGCGTTGCTAGCGGGAGGGCGACCGGGGAGCTGTTTTTT. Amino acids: CSVASGRATGELFF.

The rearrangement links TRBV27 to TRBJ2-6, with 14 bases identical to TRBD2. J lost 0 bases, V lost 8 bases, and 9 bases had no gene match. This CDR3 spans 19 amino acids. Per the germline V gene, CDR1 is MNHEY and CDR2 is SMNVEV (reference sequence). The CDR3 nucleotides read TGTGCCAGCCCCCCGGGACTAGCGGGAGAGACCTCTGGGGCCAACGTCCTGACTTTC. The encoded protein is CASPPGLAGETSGANVLTF.

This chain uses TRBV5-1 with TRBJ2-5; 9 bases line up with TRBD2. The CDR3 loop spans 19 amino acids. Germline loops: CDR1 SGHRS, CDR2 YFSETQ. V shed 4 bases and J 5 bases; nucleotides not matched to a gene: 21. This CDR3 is CASSAWPASGLARVETQYF. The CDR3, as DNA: TGCGCCAGCAGCGCCTGGCCGGCTTCGGGACTAGCCCGGGTGGAGACCCAGTACTTC. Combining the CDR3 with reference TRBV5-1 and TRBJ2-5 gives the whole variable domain KAGVTQTPRYLIKTRGQQVTLSCSPISGHRSVSWYQQTPGQGLQFLFEYFSETQRNKGNFPGRFSGRQFSNSRSEMNVSTLELGDSALYLCASSAWPASGLARVETQYFGPGTRLLVL.